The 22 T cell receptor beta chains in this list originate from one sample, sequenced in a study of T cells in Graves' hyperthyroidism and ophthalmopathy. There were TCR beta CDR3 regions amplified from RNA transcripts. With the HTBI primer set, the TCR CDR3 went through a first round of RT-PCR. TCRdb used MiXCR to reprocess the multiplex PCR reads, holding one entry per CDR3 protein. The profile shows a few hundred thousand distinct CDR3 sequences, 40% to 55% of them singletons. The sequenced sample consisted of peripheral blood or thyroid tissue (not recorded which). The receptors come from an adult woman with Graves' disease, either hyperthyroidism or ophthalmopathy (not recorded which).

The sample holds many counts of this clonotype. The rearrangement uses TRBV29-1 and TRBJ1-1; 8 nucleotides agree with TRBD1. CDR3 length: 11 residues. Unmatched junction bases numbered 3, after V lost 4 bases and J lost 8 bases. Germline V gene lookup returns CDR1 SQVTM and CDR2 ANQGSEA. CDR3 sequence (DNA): TGCAGCGTTGGAGACAGGGGAGAAGCTTTCTTT. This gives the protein CSVGDRGEAFF.

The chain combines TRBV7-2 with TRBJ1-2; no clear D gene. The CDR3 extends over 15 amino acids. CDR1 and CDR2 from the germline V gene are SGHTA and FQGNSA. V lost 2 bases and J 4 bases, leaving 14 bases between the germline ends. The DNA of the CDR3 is TGTGCCAGCAGCTTAAGGGCACAGCTCACCTATGGCTACACCTTC. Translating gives CASSLRAQLTYGYTF.

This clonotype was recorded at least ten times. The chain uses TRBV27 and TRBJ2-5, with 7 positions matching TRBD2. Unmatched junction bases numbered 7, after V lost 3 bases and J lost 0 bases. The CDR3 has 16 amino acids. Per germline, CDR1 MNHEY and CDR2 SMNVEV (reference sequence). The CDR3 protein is CASSLGWRGYQETQYF. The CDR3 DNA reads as TGTGCCAGCAGTTTGGGGTGGCGGGGGTACCAAGAGACCCAGTACTTC.

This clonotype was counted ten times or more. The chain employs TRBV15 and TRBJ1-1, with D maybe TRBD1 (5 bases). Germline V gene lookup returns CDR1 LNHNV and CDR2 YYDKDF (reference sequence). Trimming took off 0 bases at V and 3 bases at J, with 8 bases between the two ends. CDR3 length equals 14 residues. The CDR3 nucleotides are TGTGCCACCAGCAGAGAACGACAGTACACTGAAGCTTTCTTT. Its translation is CATSRERQYTEAFF. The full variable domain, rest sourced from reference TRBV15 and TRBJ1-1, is DAMVIQNPRYQVTQFGKPVTLSCSQTLNHNVMYWYQQKSSQAPKLLFHYYDKDFNNEADTPDNFQSRRPNTSFCFLDIRSPGLGDTAMYLCATSRERQYTEAFFGQGTRLTVV.

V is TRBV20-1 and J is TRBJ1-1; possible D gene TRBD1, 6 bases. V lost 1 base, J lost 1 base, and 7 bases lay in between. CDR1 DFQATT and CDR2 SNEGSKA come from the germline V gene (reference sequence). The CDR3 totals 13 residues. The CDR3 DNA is TGCAGTGCTAGAGTCAGGGGGAACACTGAAGCTTTCTTT. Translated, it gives CSARVRGNTEAFF.

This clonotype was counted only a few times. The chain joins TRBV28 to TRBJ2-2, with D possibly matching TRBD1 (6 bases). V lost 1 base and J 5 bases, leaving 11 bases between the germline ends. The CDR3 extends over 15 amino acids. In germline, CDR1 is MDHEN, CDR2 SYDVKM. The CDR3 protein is CASSLSTTGTGELFF. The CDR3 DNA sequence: TGTGCCAGCAGTTTATCGACTACAGGGACCGGGGAGCTGTTTTTT.

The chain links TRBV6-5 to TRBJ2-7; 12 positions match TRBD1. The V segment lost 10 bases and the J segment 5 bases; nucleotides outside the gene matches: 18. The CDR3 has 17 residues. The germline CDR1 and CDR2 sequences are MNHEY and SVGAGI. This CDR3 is CATTLGGVGTGGDEQYF. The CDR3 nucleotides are TGTGCCACCACCCTGGGAGGGGTAGGGACAGGGGGCGACGAGCAGTACTTC.

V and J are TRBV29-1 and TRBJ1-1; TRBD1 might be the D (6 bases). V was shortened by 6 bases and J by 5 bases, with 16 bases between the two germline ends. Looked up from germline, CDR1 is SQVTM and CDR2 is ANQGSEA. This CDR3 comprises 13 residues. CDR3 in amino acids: CSVAIQGWTEAFF. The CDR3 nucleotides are TGCAGCGTCGCTATACAGGGTTGGACTGAAGCTTTCTTT.

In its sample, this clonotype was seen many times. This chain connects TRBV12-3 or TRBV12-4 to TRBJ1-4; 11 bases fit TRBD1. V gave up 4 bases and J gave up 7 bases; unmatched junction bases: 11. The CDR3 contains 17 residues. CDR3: CASSSASTGTGGEKLFF. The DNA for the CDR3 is TGTGCCAGCAGTTCGGCTTCTACCGGGACAGGGGGTGAAAAACTGTTTTTT.

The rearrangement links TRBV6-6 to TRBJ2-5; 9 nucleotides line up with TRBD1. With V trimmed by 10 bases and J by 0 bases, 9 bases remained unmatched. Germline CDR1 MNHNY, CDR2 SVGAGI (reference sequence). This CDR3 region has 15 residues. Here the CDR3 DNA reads TGTGCCATCAATCCGGGACAGGGATACCAAGAGACCCAGTACTTC. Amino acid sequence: CAINPGQGYQETQYF.

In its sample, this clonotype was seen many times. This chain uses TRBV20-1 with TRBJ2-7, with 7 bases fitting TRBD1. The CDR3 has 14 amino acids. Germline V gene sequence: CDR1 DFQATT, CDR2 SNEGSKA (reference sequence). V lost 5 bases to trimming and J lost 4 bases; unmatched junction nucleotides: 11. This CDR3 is CSALDRDPGYEQYF. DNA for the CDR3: TGCAGTGCTCTCGACAGGGACCCCGGGTACGAGCAGTACTTC.

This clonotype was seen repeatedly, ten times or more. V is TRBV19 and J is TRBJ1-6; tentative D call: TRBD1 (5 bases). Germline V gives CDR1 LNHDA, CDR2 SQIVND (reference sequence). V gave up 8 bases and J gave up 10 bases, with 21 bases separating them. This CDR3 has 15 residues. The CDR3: CASSPGPSSDSPLHF. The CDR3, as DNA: TGTGCCAGTTCCCCGGGACCCTCCTCAGACTCACCCCTCCACTTT.

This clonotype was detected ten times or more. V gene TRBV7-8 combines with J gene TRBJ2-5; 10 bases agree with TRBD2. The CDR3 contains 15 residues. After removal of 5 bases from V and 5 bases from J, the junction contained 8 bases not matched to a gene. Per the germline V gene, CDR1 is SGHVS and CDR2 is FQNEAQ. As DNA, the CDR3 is TGTGCCAGCAGCGGCCGGACTAGCGGTGGGGAGACCCAGTACTTC. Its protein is CASSGRTSGGETQYF. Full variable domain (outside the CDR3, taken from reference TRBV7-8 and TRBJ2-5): GAGVSQSPRYKVAKRGQDVALRCDPISGHVSLFWYQQALGQGPEFLTYFQNEAQLDKSGLPSDRFFAERPEGSVSTLKIQRTQQEDSAVYLCASSGRTSGGETQYFGPGTRLLVL.

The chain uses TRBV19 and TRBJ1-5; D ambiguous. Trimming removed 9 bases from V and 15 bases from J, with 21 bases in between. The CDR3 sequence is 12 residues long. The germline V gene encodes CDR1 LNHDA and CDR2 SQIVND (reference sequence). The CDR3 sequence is CASGGIGPRMHF. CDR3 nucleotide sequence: TGTGCCAGCGGCGGGATCGGGCCCCGAATGCATTTT. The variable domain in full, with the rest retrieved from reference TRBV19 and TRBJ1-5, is DGGITQSPKYLFRKEGQNVTLSCEQNLNHDAMYWYRQDPGQGLRLIYYSQIVNDFQKGDIAEGYSVSREKKESFPLTVTSAQKNPTAFYLCASGGIGPRMHFGDGTRLSIL.

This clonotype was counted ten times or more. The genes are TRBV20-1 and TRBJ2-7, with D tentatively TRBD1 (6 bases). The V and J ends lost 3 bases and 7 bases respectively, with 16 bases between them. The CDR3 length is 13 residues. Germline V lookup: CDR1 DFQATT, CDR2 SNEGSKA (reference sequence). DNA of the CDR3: TGCAGTGCTAGCGGACAGCTTCAAGGAGAGCAGTACTTC. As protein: CSASGQLQGEQYF.

This chain's CDR3 is CSAPDRGLLGANVLTF. CDR3 coding DNA: TGCAGTGCCCCGGACAGGGGGCTGCTTGGGGCCAACGTCCTGACTTTC. J is TRBJ2-6 and V is TRBV20-1, with TRBD1 identical over 11 bases. Per the germline V gene, CDR1 is DFQATT and CDR2 is SNEGSKA (reference sequence). This CDR3 spans 16 amino acids. V lost 6 bases and J lost 3; bases outside the gene matches: 7.

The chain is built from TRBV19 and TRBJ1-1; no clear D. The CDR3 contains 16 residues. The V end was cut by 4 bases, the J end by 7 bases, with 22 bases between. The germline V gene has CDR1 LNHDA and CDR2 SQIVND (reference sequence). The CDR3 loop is CASSTITAPNQNEAFF. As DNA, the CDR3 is TGTGCCAGTAGTACAATTACAGCACCTAATCAAAATGAAGCTTTCTTT.

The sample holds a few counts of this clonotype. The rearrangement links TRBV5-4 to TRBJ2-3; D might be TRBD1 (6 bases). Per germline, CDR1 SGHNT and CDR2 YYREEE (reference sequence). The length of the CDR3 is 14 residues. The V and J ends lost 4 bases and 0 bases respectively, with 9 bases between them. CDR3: CASSMGASTDTQYF. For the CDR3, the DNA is TGTGCCAGCAGCATGGGGGCGAGCACAGATACGCAGTATTTT.

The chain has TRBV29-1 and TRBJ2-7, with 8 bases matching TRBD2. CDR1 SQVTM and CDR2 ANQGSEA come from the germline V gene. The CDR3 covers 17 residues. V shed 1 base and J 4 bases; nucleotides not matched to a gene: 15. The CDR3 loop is CSVEGPSRSGSSYEQYF. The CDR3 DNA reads TGCAGCGTTGAAGGACCCTCGCGGAGCGGGAGTTCGTACGAGCAGTACTTC.

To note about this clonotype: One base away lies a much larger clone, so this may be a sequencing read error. The CDR3 bases are TGTGCCATCAGTTACTCGACGGGTCGGGCTAATGAAAAACTGTTTTTT. This translates into CAISYSTGRANEKLFF. The chain is built from TRBV6-5 and TRBJ1-4; unclear D gene. The CDR3 loop spans 16 amino acids. Germline V gene data show CDR1 as MNHEY and CDR2 as SVGAGI.

CDR3 nucleotide sequence: TGTGCCATCGGAAGAGGCACCGCTGAAGCTTTCTTT. This translates into CAIGRGTAEAFF. The chain couples TRBV10-3 to TRBJ1-1; D is ambiguous. Germline CDR1 ENHRY, CDR2 SYGVKD. The length of the CDR3 is 12 residues. The V end lost 8 bases, the J end lost 6 bases, and 13 bases lay between the germline ends.

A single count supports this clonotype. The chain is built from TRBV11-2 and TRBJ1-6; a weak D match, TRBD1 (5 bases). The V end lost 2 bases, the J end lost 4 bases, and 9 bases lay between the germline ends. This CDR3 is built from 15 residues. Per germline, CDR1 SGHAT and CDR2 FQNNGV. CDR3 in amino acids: CASSLSGGYNSPLHF. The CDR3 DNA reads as TGTGCCAGCAGCTTATCCGGGGGGTATAATTCACCCCTCCACTTT.